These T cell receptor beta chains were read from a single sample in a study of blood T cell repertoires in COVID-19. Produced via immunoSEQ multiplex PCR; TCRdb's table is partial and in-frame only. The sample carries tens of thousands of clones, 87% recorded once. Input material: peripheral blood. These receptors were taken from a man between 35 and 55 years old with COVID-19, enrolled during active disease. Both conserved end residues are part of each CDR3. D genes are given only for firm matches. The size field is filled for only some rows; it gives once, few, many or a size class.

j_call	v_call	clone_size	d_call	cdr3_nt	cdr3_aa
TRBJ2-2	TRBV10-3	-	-	TGTGCCATCAGTGAGTCGGCAGGGGCAACCGGGGAGCTGTTTTTT	CAISESAGATGELFF
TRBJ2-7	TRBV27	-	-	TGTGCCAGCAGTTTCTGCGACAGCCCACCCTCCTACGAGCAGTACTTC	CASSFCDSPPSYEQYF
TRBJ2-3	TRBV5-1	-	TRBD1	TGCGCCAGCAGCTTACCCGGGACAGGGACCACAGATACGCAGTATTTT	CASSLPGTGTTDTQYF
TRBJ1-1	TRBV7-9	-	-	TGTGCCAGCAGCTTATCCCAGTACACTGAAGCTTTCTTT	CASSLSQYTEAFF
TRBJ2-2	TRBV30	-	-	TGTGCCTGGAGTGTGATTTTGGCGGGGTTGAACACCGGGGAGCTGTTTTTT	CAWSVILAGLNTGELFF
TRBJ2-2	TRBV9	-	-	TGTGCCAGCAGCTTCCCTCGGACAAAAAACACCGGGGAGCTGTTTTTT	CASSFPRTKNTGELFF
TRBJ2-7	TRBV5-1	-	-	TGCGCCAGCAGCCTTAGCGGCCTGATCTACGAGCAGTACTTC	CASSLSGLIYEQYF
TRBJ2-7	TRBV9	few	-	TGTGCCAGCAGCGTATGGCGCAGAGGGTTAATGAGCTCCTACGAGCAGTACTTC	CASSVWRRGLMSSYEQYF
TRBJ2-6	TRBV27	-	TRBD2	TGTGCCAGCAGTTTACAGCGGGGGGGACGGCACTCTGGGGCCAACGTCCTGACTTTC	CASSLQRGGRHSGANVLTF
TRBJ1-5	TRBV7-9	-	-	TGTGCCAGCAGCGCTCCGGGACTAAATCAGCCCCAGCATTTT	CASSAPGLNQPQHF
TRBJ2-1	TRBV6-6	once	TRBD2	TGTGCCAGCAGTTACGGTGGCGGGGGGGGTGAGCAGTTCTTC	CASSYGGGGGEQFF
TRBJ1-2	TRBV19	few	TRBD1	TGTGCCAGTAGTGGACAGGGAGTTTTGTATGGCTACACCTTC	CASSGQGVLYGYTF
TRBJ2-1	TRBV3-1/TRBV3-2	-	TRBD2	TGTGCCAGCAGCTCCTCCGGGACTACCTACAATGAGCAGTTCTTC	CASSSSGTTYNEQFF
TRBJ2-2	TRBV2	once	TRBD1	TGTGCCAGCAGGGAACAGGGGCCCACCGGGGAGCTGTTTTTT	CASREQGPTGELFF
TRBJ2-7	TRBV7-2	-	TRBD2	TGTGCCAGCGCCCCGGTTGGCGGGAGTCGGGGTGAGCAGTACTTC	CASAPVGGSRGEQYF
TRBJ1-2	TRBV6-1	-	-	TGTGCCAGCAGTGAACCGACAGAAAACTATGGCTACACCTTC	CASSEPTENYGYTF
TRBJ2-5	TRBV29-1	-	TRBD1	TGCAGCGTTGAGACAGGGATACAAGAGACCCAGTACTTC	CSVETGIQETQYF
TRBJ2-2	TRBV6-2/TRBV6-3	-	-	TGTGCCAGCAGTTACCCCCCTAACGAAGGGGAGCTGTTTTTT	CASSYPPNEGELFF
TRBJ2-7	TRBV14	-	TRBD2	TGTGCCAGCAGGGCTAGCGGGGGCTCCTACGAGCAGTACTTC	CASRASGGSYEQYF
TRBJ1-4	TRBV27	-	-	TGTGCCAGCAGGACGGGAAATAACCAAAATGAAAAACTGTTTTTT	CASRTGNNQNEKLFF
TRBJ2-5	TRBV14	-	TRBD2	TGTGCCAGCAGCTTAGCGGGAGGGCCCCGTTGGACCCAGTACTTC	CASSLAGGPRWTQYF
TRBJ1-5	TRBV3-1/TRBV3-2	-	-	TGTGCCAGCAGCCAAGATCGGGGTTGGAATCAGCCCCAGCATTTT	CASSQDRGWNQPQHF
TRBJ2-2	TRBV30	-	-	TGTGCCTGGAGCCGGACCGGGGAGCTGTTTTTT	CAWSRTGELFF
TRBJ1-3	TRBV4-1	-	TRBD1	TGCGCCAGCAGCCAAGGGACAGGGGTTGGAAACACCATATATTTT	CASSQGTGVGNTIYF
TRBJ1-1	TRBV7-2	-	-	TGTGCCAGCAGGATTAGACAGGCTCAGAACACTGAAGCTTTCTTT	CASRIRQAQNTEAFF
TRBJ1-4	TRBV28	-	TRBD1	TGTGCCAGCAGACCGGGGCAGGGGGGATTGGGAAAACTGTTTTTT	CASRPGQGGLGKLFF